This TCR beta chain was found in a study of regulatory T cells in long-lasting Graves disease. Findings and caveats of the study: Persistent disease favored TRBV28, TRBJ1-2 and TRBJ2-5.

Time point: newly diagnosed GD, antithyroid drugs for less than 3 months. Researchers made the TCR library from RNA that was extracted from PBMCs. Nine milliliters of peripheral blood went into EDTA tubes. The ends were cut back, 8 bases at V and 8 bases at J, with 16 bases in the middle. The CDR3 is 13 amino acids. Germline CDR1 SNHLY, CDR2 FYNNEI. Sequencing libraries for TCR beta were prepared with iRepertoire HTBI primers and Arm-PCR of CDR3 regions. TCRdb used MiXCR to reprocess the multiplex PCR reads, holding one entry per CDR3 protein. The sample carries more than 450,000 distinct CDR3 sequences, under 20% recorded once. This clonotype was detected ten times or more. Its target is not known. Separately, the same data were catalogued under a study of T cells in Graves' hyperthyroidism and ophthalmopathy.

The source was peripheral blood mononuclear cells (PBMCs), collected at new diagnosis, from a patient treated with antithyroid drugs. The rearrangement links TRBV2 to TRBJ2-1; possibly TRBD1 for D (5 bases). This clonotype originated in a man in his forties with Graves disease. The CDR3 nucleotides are TGTGCCAGCGGGGCCAACCATGGCGATGAGCAGTTCTTC. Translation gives CASGANHGDEQFF.